This TCR beta chain was found in a study of CD8 T cells in ankylosing spondylitis (dated by TCRdb to the late 2010s). In the study overall: T cell receptor beta repertoires were profiled in healthy donors and ankylosing spondylitis patients so that disease-linked TCR variants could be found. The whole study cohort included over a hundred healthy donors and around 24 ankylosing spondylitis patients. Samples of peripheral blood were taken, and for ankylosing spondylitis patients, synovial fluid was collected as well. What the study reported, not specific to this receptor: Some motif variants were previously reported in synovial fluid and blood of reactive arthritis patients, suggesting common disease-initiation mechanisms. Blood from ankylosing spondylitis patients appeared to be characterized by a TCR beta motif composed of several highly homologous amino acid variants. The disease-linked clones had a CD8+ phenotype and were found at relatively low frequencies in peripheral blood. The disease-linked clones were reported to be significantly enriched in matched synovial fluid samples from ankylosing spondylitis patients.

Many counts were recorded for this clonotype. The antigen it recognizes is unknown. Base qualities are missing; no much larger clone stands one base away. The germline V gene (reference sequence) provides CDR1 MNHEY and CDR2 SMNVEV. The germline ends are 8 bases apart after V is trimmed by 4 bases and J by 7 bases. Reading from cysteine to phenylalanine, the CDR3 counts 12 amino acids. Only CDR3 DNA is held: 36 bases, read in frame from base 1. TCRdb lists the instrument as Illumina HiSeq 2500. TCR beta libraries were prepared by quantitative 5'-RACE with molecular barcodes. Turning to the authors' computational methods: Disease-linked TCR variants were identified with a new computational method built on a probabilistic model of VDJ rearrangement. TCRdb reran the public reads through fastp at Q25 and MiXCR, keeping productive beta chains. All rows with the same CDR3 protein become a single entry with the most common DNA and genes. V and J calls and clone size were set by TCRdb, not the authors. Recorded for this sample are about 160,000 distinct CDR3 sequences; approximately 10% of them occurred a single time. The top ten clonotypes cover about 15% of the sample.

Sequencing was carried out using blood, either unsorted or a sorted T cell fraction (not recorded which). The source is a female donor with ankylosing spondylitis or in good health (not recorded which). In this chain, TRBV27 is recombined with TRBJ2-1; the D gene remains uncertain. The CDR3 reads as follows: CASSWAGNEQFF. DNA sequence: TGTGCCAGCAGTTGGGCTGGGAATGAGCAGTTCTTC.